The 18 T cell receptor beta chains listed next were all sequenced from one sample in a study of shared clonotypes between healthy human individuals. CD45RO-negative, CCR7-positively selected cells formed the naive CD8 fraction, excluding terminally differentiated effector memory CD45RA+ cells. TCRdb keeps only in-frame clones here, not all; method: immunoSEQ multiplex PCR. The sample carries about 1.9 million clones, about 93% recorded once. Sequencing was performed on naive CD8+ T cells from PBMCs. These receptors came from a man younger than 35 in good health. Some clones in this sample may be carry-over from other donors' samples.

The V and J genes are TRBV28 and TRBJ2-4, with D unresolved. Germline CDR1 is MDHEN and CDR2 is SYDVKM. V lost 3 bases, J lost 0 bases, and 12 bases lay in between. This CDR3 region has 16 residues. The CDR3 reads CASSFATELAKNIQYF. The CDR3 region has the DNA TGTGCCAGCAGTTTCGCGACCGAGCTAGCCAAAAACATTCAGTACTTC.

The CDR3: CASSFIQGTAEQYF. CDR3 nucleotides: TGTGCCAGCAGTTTTATACAGGGGACCGCCGAGCAGTACTTC. The chain combines TRBV28 with TRBJ2-7; 7 bases are shared with TRBD1. V was clipped by 3 bases and J by 6 bases; unmatched bases: 8. This CDR3 comprises 14 residues. Germline V gene data show CDR1 as MDHEN and CDR2 as SYDVKM.

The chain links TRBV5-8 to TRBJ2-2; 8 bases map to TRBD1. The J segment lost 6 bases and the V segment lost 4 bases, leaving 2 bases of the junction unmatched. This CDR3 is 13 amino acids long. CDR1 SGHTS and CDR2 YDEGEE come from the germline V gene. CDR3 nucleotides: TGTGCCAGCAGCCTACAGGGGGCCGGGGAGCTGTTTTTT. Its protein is CASSLQGAGELFF.

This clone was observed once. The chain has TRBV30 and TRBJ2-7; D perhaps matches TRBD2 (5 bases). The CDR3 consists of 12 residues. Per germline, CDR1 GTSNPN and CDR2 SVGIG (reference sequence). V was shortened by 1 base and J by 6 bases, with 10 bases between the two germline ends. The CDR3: CAWSGWGAEQYF. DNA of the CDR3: TGTGCCTGGAGTGGGTGGGGAGCCGAGCAGTACTTC.

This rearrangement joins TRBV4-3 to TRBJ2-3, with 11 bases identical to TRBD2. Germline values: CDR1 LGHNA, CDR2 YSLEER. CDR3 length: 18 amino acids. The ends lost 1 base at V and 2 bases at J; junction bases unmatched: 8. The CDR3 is CASSQGRRLAGITDTQYF. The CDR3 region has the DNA TGCGCCAGCAGCCAAGGTAGACGACTAGCGGGGATCACAGATACGCAGTATTTT.

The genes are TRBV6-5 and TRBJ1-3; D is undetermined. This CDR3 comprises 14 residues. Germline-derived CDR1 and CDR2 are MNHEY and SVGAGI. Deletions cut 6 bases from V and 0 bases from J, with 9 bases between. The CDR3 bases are TGTGCCAGCAGCATCGGATTCTCTGGAAACACCATATATTTT. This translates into CASSIGFSGNTIYF.

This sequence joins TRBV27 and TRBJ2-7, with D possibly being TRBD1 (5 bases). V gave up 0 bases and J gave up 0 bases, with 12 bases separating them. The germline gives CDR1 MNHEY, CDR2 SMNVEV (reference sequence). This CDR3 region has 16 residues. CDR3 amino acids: CASSLSGRVHSYEQYF. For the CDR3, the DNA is TGTGCCAGCAGTTTATCAGGCAGGGTGCACTCCTACGAGCAGTACTTC.

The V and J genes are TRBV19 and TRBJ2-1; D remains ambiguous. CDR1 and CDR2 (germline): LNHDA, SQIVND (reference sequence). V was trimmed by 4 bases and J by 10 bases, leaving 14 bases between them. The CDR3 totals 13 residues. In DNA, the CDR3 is TGTGCCAGTAGTACCCCTATGTACGGGGAGCAGTTCTTC. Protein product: CASSTPMYGEQFF.

This chain's CDR3 is CASSFGSGRSGELFF. The CDR3 DNA is TGTGCCAGCAGCTTCGGTAGCGGGAGAAGTGGGGAGCTGTTTTTT. The genes are TRBV7-8 and TRBJ2-2, with 9 bases aligning to TRBD2. The CDR3 consists of 15 residues. The junction had 7 bases not matched to a gene; V was cut back by 3 bases and J by 8 bases. The germline V gene has CDR1 SGHVS and CDR2 FQNEAQ.

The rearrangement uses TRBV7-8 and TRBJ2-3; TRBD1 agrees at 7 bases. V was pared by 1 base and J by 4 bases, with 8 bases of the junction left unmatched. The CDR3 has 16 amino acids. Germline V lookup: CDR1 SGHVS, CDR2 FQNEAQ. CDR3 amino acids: CASSLEGGAVPDTQYF. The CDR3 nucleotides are TGTGCCAGCAGCTTAGAAGGGGGCGCGGTCCCAGATACGCAGTATTTT. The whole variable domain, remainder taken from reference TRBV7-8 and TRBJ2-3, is GAGVSQSPRYKVAKRGQDVALRCDPISGHVSLFWYQQALGQGPEFLTYFQNEAQLDKSGLPSDRFFAERPEGSVSTLKIQRTQQEDSAVYLCASSLEGGAVPDTQYFGPGTRLTVL.

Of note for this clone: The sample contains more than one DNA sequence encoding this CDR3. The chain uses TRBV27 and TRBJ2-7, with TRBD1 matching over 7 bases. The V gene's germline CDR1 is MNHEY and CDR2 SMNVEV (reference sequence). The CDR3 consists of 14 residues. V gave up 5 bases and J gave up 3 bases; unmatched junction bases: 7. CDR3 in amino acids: CASSPRTGHYEQYF. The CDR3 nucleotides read TGTGCCAGCAGTCCTCGGACAGGTCACTACGAGCAGTACTTC.

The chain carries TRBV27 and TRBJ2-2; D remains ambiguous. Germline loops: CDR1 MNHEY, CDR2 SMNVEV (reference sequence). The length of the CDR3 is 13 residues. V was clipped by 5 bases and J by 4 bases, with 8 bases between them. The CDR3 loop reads CASSVLLTGELFF. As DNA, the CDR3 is TGTGCCAGCAGTGTGTTGCTCACCGGGGAGCTGTTTTTT.

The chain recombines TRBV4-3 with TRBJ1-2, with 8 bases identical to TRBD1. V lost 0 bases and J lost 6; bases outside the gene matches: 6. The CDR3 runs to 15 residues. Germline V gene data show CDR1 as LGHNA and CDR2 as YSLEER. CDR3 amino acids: CASSQDEGQGDGYTF. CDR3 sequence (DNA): TGCGCCAGCAGCCAAGATGAAGGACAGGGCGATGGCTACACCTTC.

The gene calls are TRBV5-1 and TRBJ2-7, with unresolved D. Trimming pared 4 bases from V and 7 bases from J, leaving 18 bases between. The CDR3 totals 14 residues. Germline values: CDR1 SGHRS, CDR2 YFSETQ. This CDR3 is CASSPDSTYVEQYF. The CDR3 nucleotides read TGCGCCAGCAGCCCTGACTCGACCTACGTTGAGCAGTACTTC.

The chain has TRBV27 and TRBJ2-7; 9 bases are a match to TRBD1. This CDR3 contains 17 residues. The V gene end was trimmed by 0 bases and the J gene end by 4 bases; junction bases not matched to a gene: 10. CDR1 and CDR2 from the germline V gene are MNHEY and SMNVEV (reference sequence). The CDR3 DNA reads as TGTGCCAGCAGTTTATCGCCCTTCGGGACAGGGATTTACGAGCAGTACTTC. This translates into CASSLSPFGTGIYEQYF.

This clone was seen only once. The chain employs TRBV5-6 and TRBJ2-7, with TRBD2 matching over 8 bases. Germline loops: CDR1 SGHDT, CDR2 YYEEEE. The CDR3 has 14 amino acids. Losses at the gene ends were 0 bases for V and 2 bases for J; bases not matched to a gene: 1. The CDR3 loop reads CASSLVREAYEQYF. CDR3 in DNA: TGTGCCAGCAGCTTGGTGCGGGAGGCCTACGAGCAGTACTTC.

This CDR3 is CASSLGDWGAVYEQYF. The CDR3 nucleotides are TGTGCCAGCAGCTTGGGGGACTGGGGGGCCGTGTACGAGCAGTACTTC. The chain couples TRBV7-2 to TRBJ2-7, with D perhaps given as TRBD1 or TRBD2 (6 bases each). Germline V gives CDR1 SGHTA, CDR2 FQGNSA. The CDR3 loop spans 16 amino acids. V was clipped by 3 bases and J by 4 bases, with 19 bases between them.

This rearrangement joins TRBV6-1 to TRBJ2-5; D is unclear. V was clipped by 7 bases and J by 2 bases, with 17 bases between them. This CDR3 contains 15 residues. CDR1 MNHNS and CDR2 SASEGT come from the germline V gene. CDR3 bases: TGTGCCAGCACGGTCGGCGCGTTTACTCAAGAGACCCAGTACTTC. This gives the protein CASTVGAFTQETQYF.